This T cell receptor (beta chain) was obtained from a study of blood T cell repertoires in COVID-19. About the study: COVID-19 samples from acute and convalescent phases originated in the United States, Italy and Spain. PBMCs, B-cell-depleted T cells, or T cells provided the cDNA or gDNA that made up the material.

This CDR3 has 17 amino acids. Per the germline V gene, CDR1 is SGDLS and CDR2 is YYNGEE. J gave up 1 base and V 0 bases, and 6 bases lay outside the gene matches. As originally analysed: Estimated nucleated cell counts came from reference gene primer amplification. Sequencing used immunoSEQ multiplex PCR; TCRdb keeps in-frame clones, though not all of them. The V and J calls and clone size come from that table; D and trimming were worked out from the DNA. The table records roughly 200,000 clones, around nine tenths of them present only once. This clone was picked up a small number of times. This chain joins TRBV9 and TRBJ2-7; 11 positions match TRBD1. The sequence was collected from a man between 60 and 70 years old with acute or convalescent COVID-19. The specimen was peripheral blood. CDR3: CASSVGAGTGGSYEQYF. The CDR3, as DNA: TGTGCCAGCAGCGTAGGGGCTGGGACAGGGGGTTCCTACGAGCAGTACTTC. Together with reference TRBV9 and TRBJ2-7, the CDR3 gives the full variable domain: DSGVTQTPKHLITATGQRVTLRCSPRSGDLSVYWYQQSLDQGLQFLIQYYNGEERAKGNILERFSAQQFPDLHSELNLSSLELGDSALYFCASSVGAGTGGSYEQYFGPGTRLTVT.